The entry below describes one T cell receptor beta chain. The source of the sample is a study of control samples from healthy donors and cancer patients. Assay: immunoSEQ multiplex PCR; the TCRdb copy retains only in-frame clones and omits some. The sample consists of roughly 86,000 clones, 90% of them appearing once. V lost 4 bases, J lost 5 bases, and 9 bases stayed unmatched. Germline V gives CDR1 SGHNT, CDR2 YENEEA. The CDR3 is 15 amino acids. V gene TRBV11-3 combines with J gene TRBJ1-1; 8 bases map to TRBD1. Sample: blood. This receptor was obtained from a woman between 18 and 29 years old in good health. The CDR3 sequence is CASSSGQGEETEAFF. In DNA form, the CDR3 reads TGTGCCAGCAGCTCCGGACAGGGAGAGGAAACTGAAGCTTTCTTT.